Listed below are T cell receptor beta chains from one sample, sequenced in a study of type 1 and type 2 diabetes patients. TCRdb reanalysed the multiplex PCR reads using MiXCR and keeps one entry per CDR3 protein. The sample includes around 300,000 distinct CDR3 sequences, more than 45% of them seen just once. Sequencing was carried out using peripheral blood mononuclear cells (PBMCs). The receptors come from a man aged 18 to 30 with type 2 diabetes. The CDR3 runs from the conserved cysteine through the conserved F or W. D genes are given only for firm matches. Size is omitted from some rows. Given values are once, few, many or a class for expanded clones.

TRBD2,TRBV7-2,few,TRBJ2-1,TGTGCCAGCAGCTTAGCTAGCGGGAGTGGCAGTGAGCAGTTCTTC,CASSLASGSGSEQFF
-,TRBV6-6,-,TRBJ1-1,TGTGCCAGCAATGGGGGGTTGGGGGCGAGGGACACTGAAGCTTTCTTT,CASNGGLGARDTEAFF
-,TRBV5-1,-,TRBJ2-2,TGCGCCAGCAGCTGGGCGTTCACCGGGGAGCTGTTTTTT,CASSWAFTGELFF
-,TRBV7-8,-,TRBJ1-2,TGTGCCAGCAGCTTATATGAGAGAGGGGAGCCTGATGGCTACACCTTC,CASSLYERGEPDGYTF
-,TRBV9,-,TRBJ1-1,TGTGCCAGCAGCGTAGGTGCCCTTCCCACTGAAGCTTTCTTT,CASSVGALPTEAFF
-,TRBV7-2,-,TRBJ1-4,TGTGCCAGCAGCCCCCAGGGAGCAACTAATGAAAAACTGTTTTTT,CASSPQGATNEKLFF
TRBD1,TRBV20-1,few,TRBJ2-5,TGCAGTGCTACGACAGGGGTACAAGAGACCCAGTACTTC,CSATTGVQETQYF
-,TRBV29-1,-,TRBJ1-1,TGCAGCGTTGTTCGGGGAGGGACCGTGAACACTGAAGCTTTCTTT,CSVVRGGTVNTEAFF
-,TRBV2,many,TRBJ1-1,TGTGCCAGCAGTGGGAGGGGAAGAGCTTTCTTT,CASSGRGRAFF
TRBD1,TRBV19,once,TRBJ1-1,TGTGCCAGTAGTTATTACAGGGGGAAGAACACTGAAGCTTTCTTT,CASSYYRGKNTEAFF
-,TRBV28,-,TRBJ2-7,TGTGCCAGCAGTTTAGCAGGTCTTAGTTTATACGAGCAGTACTTC,CASSLAGLSLYEQYF
TRBD2,TRBV28,-,TRBJ2-7,TGTGCCAGCAGTTGGTCTAGCGGGGAGCAGTACTTC,CASSWSSGEQYF
-,TRBV7-6,-,TRBJ2-7,TGTGCCAGCAGCTCTACAGGGAGGGCCTACGAGCAGTACTTC,CASSSTGRAYEQYF
-,TRBV13,-,TRBJ2-1,TGTGCCAGCAGCTTCGTAGGGGTACCCAATGAGCAGTTCTTC,CASSFVGVPNEQFF
-,TRBV2,-,TRBJ2-1,TGTGCCGGCAGTGAGGGGCAGGGATCTGAGCAGTTCTTC,CAGSEGQGSEQFF
-,TRBV6-2/TRBV6-3,-,TRBJ1-1,TGTGCCAGCACTAAGAGTATCGGGGGCACTGAAGCTTTCTTT,CASTKSIGGTEAFF
TRBD1,TRBV9,-,TRBJ2-1,TGTGCCAGCAGCGTAAGAGGGGGCGCGGGGCAGTTCTTC,CASSVRGGAGQFF
TRBD2,TRBV10-1,-,TRBJ2-7,TGCGCCAGCAGTGGGTACAGCGGGAGCTCTTCAGACGAGCAGTACTTC,CASSGYSGSSSDEQYF
-,TRBV6-1,once,TRBJ2-5,TGTGCCAGCAGTGAACAGGGGCGCGCACCTGAGACCCAGTACTTC,CASSEQGRAPETQYF
-,TRBV4-3,-,TRBJ2-1,TGCGCCAGCAGCCAAGTTAGGAGAGACAATGAGCAGTTCTTC,CASSQVRRDNEQFF
-,TRBV19,-,TRBJ2-1,TGTGCCAGTAGTATACCCCCCCGGAGGGGTGAGCAGTTCTTC,CASSIPPRRGEQFF
-,TRBV24-1,-,TRBJ2-1,TGTGCCACCAGTGACATAGACACTGGCAATGAGCAGTTCTTC,CATSDIDTGNEQFF
TRBD1,TRBV6-1,few,TRBJ2-7,TGTGCCAGCAGCTTAGGGACAGCGGACTCCTACGAGCAGTACTTC,CASSLGTADSYEQYF
TRBD1,TRBV5-1,-,TRBJ2-2,TGCGCCAGCAGCCCGGGGACAGGACTAAGAGACACCGGGGAGCTGTTTTTT,CASSPGTGLRDTGELFF
TRBD1,TRBV6-5,few,TRBJ2-1,TGTGCCAGCAGTTACGCCGGGACAGGGCTCAATGAGCAGTTCTTC,CASSYAGTGLNEQFF
-,TRBV20-1,few,TRBJ1-1,TGCAGTGCTAGAGATGAAGGGAGGAACACTGAAGCTTTCTTT,CSARDEGRNTEAFF
-,TRBV19,few,TRBJ2-3,TGTGCCAGTAGTGGACTGTCGTGGGGCACAGATACGCAGTATTTT,CASSGLSWGTDTQYF
-,TRBV20-1,-,TRBJ1-2,TGCAGTGCAAACGGGGGAAACTATGGCTACACCTTC,CSANGGNYGYTF
-,TRBV7-8,few,TRBJ1-2,TGTGCCAGCAGCTTAGGGGGACAAGAGGGTTATGGCTACACCTTC,CASSLGGQEGYGYTF
-,TRBV25-1,-,TRBJ2-3,TGTGCCAGCAGAAGGGGGGTGGGAGGCACAGATACGCAGTATTTT,CASRRGVGGTDTQYF
TRBD1,TRBV4-1,-,TRBJ1-2,TGCGCCAGCAACCAACGACAGGGGGATACAAGTGGCTACACCTTC,CASNQRQGDTSGYTF
TRBD1,TRBV19,many,TRBJ1-1,TGTGCCAGTATTATGACAGGGGTAATGAACACTGAAGCTTTCTTT,CASIMTGVMNTEAFF
-,TRBV6-2/TRBV6-3,-,TRBJ2-7,TGTGCCAGCAGGCAACCGGGACAAGCCTACGAGCAGTACTTC,CASRQPGQAYEQYF
-,TRBV10-1,-,TRBJ2-3,TGCGCCAGCAGCGCCTCCGTGGGGGGCACAGATACGCAGTATTTT,CASSASVGGTDTQYF
-,TRBV15,-,TRBJ1-2,TGTGCCACCAGCAGAGCCGGCGTAGGCTATGGCTACACCTTC,CATSRAGVGYGYTF
TRBD1,TRBV12-3/TRBV12-4,-,TRBJ2-7,TGTGCCAGCGCCAACCGACAGGGGAGCTCCTACGAGCAGTACTTC,CASANRQGSSYEQYF
TRBD1,TRBV10-1,few,TRBJ2-3,TGCGCCAGCAGTGAAGGGGGCTATACGACTAGCACAGATACGCAGTATTTT,CASSEGGYTTSTDTQYF
-,TRBV12-3/TRBV12-4,few,TRBJ1-2,TGTGCCAGCAGTCCGACGTCCCTTTGGGGGACCAACTATGGCTACACCTTC,CASSPTSLWGTNYGYTF
TRBD1,TRBV27,-,TRBJ1-6,TGTGCCAGCGGCGACAGGGCAACCGTAAATTCACCCCTCCACTTT,CASGDRATVNSPLHF
-,TRBV13,-,TRBJ1-4,TGTGCCAGCAGCCCGGGGCCCCTTAATGAAAAACTGTTTTTT,CASSPGPLNEKLFF
-,TRBV19,-,TRBJ1-4,TGTGCCAGTAGTCCCTATTCGACAGGCGGACTGTTTTTT,CASSPYSTGGLFF
TRBD2,TRBV2,-,TRBJ2-3,TGTGCCAGCAGTGAAGGGGCCGGAAGTCTAGCGGGAGAGGGGGATACGCAGTATTTT,CASSEGAGSLAGEGDTQYF
-,TRBV7-2,-,TRBJ2-7,TGTGCCAGCAGCTTAATGACAGAATACGAGCAGTACTTC,CASSLMTEYEQYF
TRBD2,TRBV13,-,TRBJ2-7,TGTGCCAGCAGCTCAGGACTAGTCTCGTACGAGCAGTACTTC,CASSSGLVSYEQYF
-,TRBV25-1,many,TRBJ2-3,TGTGCCAGCAGTGGGTTACAAAACTTCACAGATACGCAGTATTTT,CASSGLQNFTDTQYF
-,TRBV19,few,TRBJ1-2,TGTGCCAGTAGTCTGTCAGGAGGATTTGGCCGTGGCTACACCTTC,CASSLSGGFGRGYTF
-,TRBV7-8,-,TRBJ1-3,TGTGCCAGCAGCAACAGGGCTAACTCTGGAAACACCATATATTTT,CASSNRANSGNTIYF
TRBD2,TRBV28,-,TRBJ2-5,TGTGCCAGCAGTTCCGACGGGGGGGCCGTGTCAGAGACCCAGTACTTC,CASSSDGGAVSETQYF
TRBD1,TRBV10-3,-,TRBJ1-1,TGTGCCATCAGTGGTGGGACAGGGAGGAACACTGAAGCTTTCTTT,CAISGGTGRNTEAFF
TRBD1,TRBV2,many,TRBJ1-1,TGTGCCAGCAGTGGGCGGACAGGGCTCTCTTCTGAAGCTTTCTTT,CASSGRTGLSSEAFF
-,TRBV28,few,TRBJ1-1,TGTGCCAGCAGTTTAGGGGGCGGTGAAGCTTTCTTT,CASSLGGGEAFF
-,TRBV6-5,-,TRBJ2-3,TGTGCCAGCAGTTACAGGACAGGTCGGGGGGATACGCAGTATTTT,CASSYRTGRGDTQYF
TRBD1,TRBV29-1,few,TRBJ1-1,TGCAGCGCCGGGACAGGGAACACTGAAGCTTTCTTT,CSAGTGNTEAFF
-,TRBV19,-,TRBJ2-5,TGTGCCAGTAGCCTCGGGGTTGGCCTCCAAGAGACCCAGTACTTC,CASSLGVGLQETQYF
-,TRBV6-5,-,TRBJ2-6,TGTGCCAGCTCCCCCCCCTGGACATCGACGACTGGGGCCAACGTCCTGACTTTC,CASSPPWTSTTGANVLTF